Sequencing of this TCR beta chain was carried out in a study of T cells after yellow fever vaccination. Regarding the study as a whole: Some clonotypes, a small share, were shared between CD4 and CD8 compartments. Primary-vaccination clones mostly resurfaced post-booster (around 96% CD4, 75% to 90% CD8).

A process of 5'RACE template switching, which added a universal primer site and UMIs, was used to make TCR cDNA. TCRdb re-analysed the 5' RACE reads in MiXCR, keeping a single row per CDR3 protein. Altogether hundreds of thousands of distinct CDR3 sequences are present, 7.5% to 9% being singletons, with the ten largest covering about 3.7%. This CDR3 region has 14 residues. Germline-derived CDR1 and CDR2 are MNHEY and SVGEGT. Trimming took off 2 bases at V and 0 bases at J, with 7 bases between the two ends. This clonotype was seen a few times. The antigen is undetermined. This rearrangement joins TRBV6-2 or TRBV6-3 to TRBJ1-1; tentatively, D is TRBD1 (5 bases). The TCR comes from a man aged 18 to 30 who received the YFV17D yellow fever vaccine. The material was CD4+ T cells sorted from PBMCs, obtained 5 days after the yellow fever booster vaccination. The CDR3: CASSYVGVNTEAFF. The CDR3 coding sequence is TGTGCCAGCAGTTACGTGGGGGTGAACACTGAAGCTTTCTTT.